These T cell receptor beta chains were read from a single sample in a study of T cells after yellow fever vaccination. Each CDR3 protein is one row after TCRdb ran MiXCR on the 5' RACE reads. Among 450,000 to 550,000 distinct CDR3 sequences listed, about a fifth were seen once. This specimen consisted of PBMCs, obtained roughly 20 days after the first yellow fever vaccination. Receptor source: a man in his late teens or twenties who received the YFV17D yellow fever vaccine. The CDR3 runs from the conserved cysteine through the conserved F or W. Fields, in order: V gene, clone size, J gene, D gene, CDR3 DNA, CDR3 protein. A D gene is named only where the DNA matches it firmly. Clone size is given for some rows only: seen once, a few or many times, or a class if the clone is expanded.

V: TRBV7-9
size: -
J: TRBJ2-7
D: TRBD2
DNA: TGTGCCAGCAGCCCACTAGCGGGGGCGTACGAGCAGTACTTC
CDR3: CASSPLAGAYEQYF

V: TRBV6-1
size: many
J: TRBJ2-3
D: TRBD2
DNA: TGTGCCAGCAGTGTAGCGGGGTCTAGCACAGATACGCAGTATTTT
CDR3: CASSVAGSSTDTQYF

V: TRBV3-1
size: -
J: TRBJ2-3
D: TRBD2
DNA: TGTGCCAGCACCCCCGGGTTAGCGGGGGACCCCACAGATACGCAGTATTTT
CDR3: CASTPGLAGDPTDTQYF

V: TRBV19
size: -
J: TRBJ1-6
D: -
DNA: TGTGCCAGTAGTATGGGAGTGGGATTTGGAAATTCACCCCTCCACTTT
CDR3: CASSMGVGFGNSPLHF

V: TRBV27
size: -
J: TRBJ2-1
D: TRBD1
DNA: TGTGCCAGCAGTCCCTCAGGACAGGGGAATGAGCAGTTCTTC
CDR3: CASSPSGQGNEQFF

V: TRBV7-2
size: -
J: TRBJ2-4
D: TRBD2
DNA: TGTGCCAGCAGCGGGAGGGACTGGCTAGCCAAAAACATTCAGTACTTC
CDR3: CASSGRDWLAKNIQYF

V: TRBV6-2/TRBV6-3
size: -
J: TRBJ2-7
D: TRBD1
DNA: TGTGCCAGCAGTTACCCAGGACAGGGCTATTTATCCTACGAGCAGTACTTC
CDR3: CASSYPGQGYLSYEQYF

V: TRBV7-9
size: -
J: TRBJ2-1
D: -
DNA: TGTGCCAGCAGCTTAGCAGGGACTGGGGGAGAGCAGTTCTTC
CDR3: CASSLAGTGGEQFF

V: TRBV27
size: few
J: TRBJ1-6
D: -
DNA: TGTGCCAGCAGACGCTCCGGGACACTAGATAATTCACCCCTCCACTTT
CDR3: CASRRSGTLDNSPLHF

V: TRBV7-8
size: many
J: TRBJ1-2
D: TRBD1
DNA: TGTGCCAGCAGCACCGGGACAGAGATCTATGGCGGCTACACCTTC
CDR3: CASSTGTEIYGGYTF

V: TRBV5-1
size: few
J: TRBJ1-1
D: -
DNA: TGCGCCAGCAGCTTGTCAGGGAGGTTCCCTGAAGCTTTCTTT
CDR3: CASSLSGRFPEAFF

V: TRBV11-2
size: -
J: TRBJ1-1
D: -
DNA: TGTGCCAGCTCGGGCCTCACCATGAACACTGAAGCTTTCTTT
CDR3: CASSGLTMNTEAFF

V: TRBV6-5
size: -
J: TRBJ1-2
D: -
DNA: TGTGCCAGCAGTTACCGAGGGGGAGGGCGTGGGGGCCTCTATGGCTACACCTTC
CDR3: CASSYRGGGRGGLYGYTF

V: TRBV7-3
size: -
J: TRBJ2-3
D: TRBD2
DNA: TGTGCCAGCAGCCCCGGGACTAGCTCTTCTCGACCCACAGATACGCAGTATTTT
CDR3: CASSPGTSSSRPTDTQYF

V: TRBV20-1
size: -
J: TRBJ1-4
D: -
DNA: TGCAGTGCTATAGAGGGAAGTGGTGAAAAACTGTTTTTT
CDR3: CSAIEGSGEKLFF

V: TRBV5-1
size: -
J: TRBJ2-3
D: TRBD2
DNA: TGCGCCAGCAGATCCACTAGCGGCACAGATACGCAGTATTTT
CDR3: CASRSTSGTDTQYF

V: TRBV11-3
size: few
J: TRBJ2-1
D: TRBD1
DNA: TGTGCCAGCAGCGCACCGGGACAGAGAAATGAGCAGTTCTTC
CDR3: CASSAPGQRNEQFF

V: TRBV20-1
size: -
J: TRBJ2-3
D: TRBD2
DNA: TGCAGTGCCCTAGCGGTGGGGCCTACAGATACGCAGTATTTT
CDR3: CSALAVGPTDTQYF

V: TRBV4-1
size: many
J: TRBJ2-3
D: -
DNA: TGCGCCAGCAGCCAAGGCTCGGATGGCACAGATACGCAGTATTTT
CDR3: CASSQGSDGTDTQYF

V: TRBV18
size: -
J: TRBJ2-5
D: -
DNA: TGTGCCAGCTCACCCCCCGGATTCGGGGAGACCCAGTACTTC
CDR3: CASSPPGFGETQYF

V: TRBV5-3
size: -
J: TRBJ1-2
D: -
DNA: TGTGCCAGAAGCCCACTCCTCCTCTATGGCTACACCTTC
CDR3: CARSPLLLYGYTF

V: TRBV10-3
size: -
J: TRBJ1-1
D: -
DNA: TGTGCCATCAGGGGGACCCTGAGAACTGAAGCTTTCTTT
CDR3: CAIRGTLRTEAFF

V: TRBV12-3/TRBV12-4
size: -
J: TRBJ2-3
D: -
DNA: TGTGCCAGCAGTCCCCCCTGGGGAGATACGCAGTATTTT
CDR3: CASSPPWGDTQYF

V: TRBV6-5
size: few
J: TRBJ2-3
D: -
DNA: TGTGCCAGCAGTTACTCGGCTATCCCGAGCACAGATACGCAGTATTTT
CDR3: CASSYSAIPSTDTQYF

V: TRBV3-1
size: -
J: TRBJ2-3
D: -
DNA: TGTGCCAGCAGCCAAGGGCGCTGGGGTACAGATACGCAGTATTTT
CDR3: CASSQGRWGTDTQYF

V: TRBV4-1
size: -
J: TRBJ2-1
D: -
DNA: TGCGCCAGCAGTCCAACTAGATCTAATGAGCAGTTCTTC
CDR3: CASSPTRSNEQFF

V: TRBV20-1
size: -
J: TRBJ1-1
D: -
DNA: TGCAGTGCTAGAGGGCACCAGCGCACTGAAGCTTTCTTT
CDR3: CSARGHQRTEAFF

V: TRBV12-3/TRBV12-4
size: few
J: TRBJ2-1
D: -
DNA: TGTGCCAGCAGATCAAGAGGGGGCAATGAGCAGTTCTTC
CDR3: CASRSRGGNEQFF

V: TRBV21-1
size: -
J: TRBJ1-2
D: -
DNA: TGTGCCAGCAGCAAACGGACAGGGGGGAACTATGGCTACACCTTC
CDR3: CASSKRTGGNYGYTF

V: TRBV7-2
size: few
J: TRBJ1-1
D: TRBD1
DNA: TGTGCCAGCAGCGCACAGGGGTTGGACACTGAAGCTTTCTTT
CDR3: CASSAQGLDTEAFF

V: TRBV9
size: -
J: TRBJ2-2
D: -
DNA: TGTGCCAGCAGCCTCTACGACCCTGGGGCCGGGGAGCTGTTTTTT
CDR3: CASSLYDPGAGELFF

V: TRBV3-1
size: -
J: TRBJ2-1
D: -
DNA: TGTGCCAGCAGCCAAGATCTACAGATTGAGCAGTTCTTC
CDR3: CASSQDLQIEQFF

V: TRBV11-2
size: few
J: TRBJ1-6
D: -
DNA: TGTGCCAGCAGCCTCCGACCGCTACTGTATTCACCCCTCCACTTT
CDR3: CASSLRPLLYSPLHF

V: TRBV24-1
size: few
J: TRBJ2-1
D: TRBD2
DNA: TGTGCCACCAGTGATTCTAGCGGGGGCCCCTACAATGAGCAGTTCTTC
CDR3: CATSDSSGGPYNEQFF

V: TRBV2
size: -
J: TRBJ2-7
D: TRBD1
DNA: TGTGCCAGCAGTGAAGGGGCAGGGGGCTTCTACGAGCAGTACTTC
CDR3: CASSEGAGGFYEQYF

V: TRBV7-6
size: many
J: TRBJ1-6
D: -
DNA: TGTGCCAGCAGCTTAGCTACGGATTCACCCCTCCACTTT
CDR3: CASSLATDSPLHF

V: TRBV3-1
size: few
J: TRBJ1-5
D: TRBD1
DNA: TGTGCCAGCAGCCAAGCGGGACAGCTCCACGGGCCCCAGCATTTT
CDR3: CASSQAGQLHGPQHF

V: TRBV21-1
size: few
J: TRBJ1-4
D: -
DNA: TGTGCCAGCAGCAAAGGACTAACCCCCCGGGACAGGGAAGAAAAACTGTTTTTT
CDR3: CASSKGLTPRDREEKLFF

V: TRBV5-6
size: few
J: TRBJ1-2
D: -
DNA: TGTGCCAGCAATAAGGGGTGGAGCTATGGCTACACCTTC
CDR3: CASNKGWSYGYTF

V: TRBV5-1
size: -
J: TRBJ1-2
D: TRBD1
DNA: TGCGCCAGCAGCCCGGGACAGGCAGTCCAGGGCTACACCTTC
CDR3: CASSPGQAVQGYTF

V: TRBV6-2/TRBV6-3
size: -
J: TRBJ2-3
D: TRBD2
DNA: TGTGCCAGCAGTTCCGTCCGACTAGCGGGGGGCACAGATACGCAGTATTTT
CDR3: CASSSVRLAGGTDTQYF

V: TRBV6-5
size: many
J: TRBJ1-2
D: -
DNA: TGTGCCAGCAGTTCCACCGGGGACCGCGGCTACACCTTC
CDR3: CASSSTGDRGYTF

V: TRBV5-1
size: -
J: TRBJ2-3
D: TRBD1
DNA: TGCGCCAGCAGCCGGGACAGGGTGAGCACAGATACGCAGTATTTT
CDR3: CASSRDRVSTDTQYF

V: TRBV3-1
size: -
J: TRBJ2-1
D: TRBD2
DNA: TGTGCCAGCAGCCACCCTAGCGGGGGGGCCTACAATGAGCAGTTCTTC
CDR3: CASSHPSGGAYNEQFF